This is a list of T cell receptor beta chains from one sample in a study of human T cells and chemical hapten exposure. TCRdb passed the RACE reads through MiXCR, listing each CDR3 protein once. This sample yields roughly 200,000 distinct CDR3 sequences, of which 20% to 25% are seen a single time; over 6.5% belongs to the top ten. The specimen was whole blood, collected in connection with sensitization to the hapten diphenylcyclopropenone (DPC). Receptors were obtained from a woman between 50 and 59 years old with alopecia areata. Some clones in this sample may be carry-over from other donors' samples. CDR3s include the opening cysteine and the closing phenylalanine or tryptophan. A D gene is named only where the DNA matches it firmly. The size of a clone is reported for some rows only, either as once, few or many, or as a class for expanded clones.

v_call,d_call,clone_size,j_call,cdr3_aa,cdr3_nt
TRBV3-1,.,few,TRBJ2-3,CASSQTEGRHTQYF,TGTGCCAGCAGTCAAACAGAGGGGCGACATACGCAGTATTTT
TRBV7-2,.,few,TRBJ2-6,CASSPSPRIGANVLTF,TGTGCCAGCAGCCCGTCCCCAAGGATTGGGGCCAACGTCCTGACTTTC
TRBV29-1,TRBD1,few,TRBJ1-1,CSVRVPGQGRANTEAFF,TGCAGCGTCCGGGTCCCGGGACAGGGTCGGGCGAACACTGAAGCTTTCTTT
TRBV12-3/TRBV12-4,TRBD2,few,TRBJ2-7,CASSLALAENYEQYF,TGTGCCAGCAGTTTAGCGCTAGCGGAGAACTACGAGCAGTACTTC
TRBV20-1,TRBD2,.,TRBJ2-2,CSALTSANTGELFF,TGCAGTGCATTGACTAGCGCGAACACCGGGGAGCTGTTTTTT
TRBV10-3,.,few,TRBJ2-2,CAISDYGTNTGELFF,TGTGCCATCAGTGATTACGGGACGAACACCGGGGAGCTGTTTTTT
TRBV6-5,.,few,TRBJ1-2,CASSYGRQAYNYGYTF,TGTGCCAGCAGTTACGGACGACAGGCCTATAACTATGGCTACACCTTC
TRBV3-1,.,.,TRBJ1-2,CASSQGERGYTF,TGTGCCAGCAGCCAAGGAGAGAGAGGCTACACCTTC
TRBV29-1,TRBD2,.,TRBJ2-2,CSVGSSGIANTGELFF,TGCAGCGTTGGGAGCAGCGGGATCGCGAACACCGGGGAGCTGTTTTTT
TRBV7-9,.,few,TRBJ2-7,CASSLFSSTHEQYF,TGTGCCAGCAGCTTATTTTCTAGTACTCACGAGCAGTACTTC
TRBV29-1,TRBD2,.,TRBJ2-5,CSGGLAKETQYF,TGCAGCGGGGGACTAGCGAAAGAGACCCAGTACTTC
TRBV2,TRBD2,.,TRBJ2-7,CASRKELAGGPEYF,TGTGCCAGCAGGAAGGAGCTAGCGGGAGGGCCGGAGTACTTC
TRBV20-1,.,few,TRBJ1-6,CSARDVTKGSNSPLHF,TGCAGTGCTAGAGATGTTACAAAGGGTAGTAATTCACCCCTCCACTTT
TRBV18,TRBD1,.,TRBJ1-4,CASSPPTGGNEKLFF,TGTGCCAGCTCACCGCCGACAGGGGGGAATGAAAAACTGTTTTTT
TRBV10-3,.,.,TRBJ2-1,CAISDSGMINEQFF,TGTGCCATCAGCGATAGCGGAATGATCAATGAGCAGTTCTTC
TRBV29-1,.,few,TRBJ2-6,CSFSEDGANVLTF,TGCAGCTTCTCGGAGGACGGGGCCAACGTCCTGACTTTC
TRBV5-1,TRBD2,.,TRBJ2-3,CASSLLAGETDTQYF,TGCGCCAGCAGCTTGCTAGCGGGAGAGACAGATACGCAGTATTTT
TRBV20-1,.,.,TRBJ1-6,CSATPVLGGTQRPLHF,TGCAGTGCTACCCCCGTCCTAGGAGGCACTCAGAGACCCCTCCACTTT
TRBV10-1,TRBD2,few,TRBJ2-3,CATSQVAGRTDTQYF,TGCGCCACCTCGCAGGTAGCGGGCCGCACAGATACGCAGTATTTT
TRBV7-2,.,.,TRBJ2-7,CASSLAAGRDGEQYF,TGTGCCAGCAGCTTAGCGGCAGGGCGGGACGGCGAGCAGTACTTC
TRBV9,.,.,TRBJ1-5,CASSAIGQPQHF,TGTGCCAGCAGCGCGATAGGTCAGCCCCAGCATTTT
TRBV29-1,TRBD2,.,TRBJ2-1,CSVTGGTGKWGNEQFF,TGCAGCGTAACCGGGGGGACTGGGAAATGGGGCAATGAGCAGTTCTTC
TRBV29-1,.,.,TRBJ1-1,CSVMAPGPGLGGSTSEAFF,TGCAGCGTTATGGCCCCCGGACCCGGGCTCGGGGGATCTACGAGTGAAGCTTTCTTT
TRBV3-1,.,.,TRBJ2-7,CASSQTLLAASYEQYF,TGTGCCAGCAGCCAGACCCTACTCGCTGCCTCCTACGAGCAGTACTTC
TRBV12-3/TRBV12-4,TRBD1,.,TRBJ2-5,CASSFHRPGTEETQYF,TGTGCCAGCAGTTTCCATCGTCCCGGGACAGAGGAGACCCAGTACTTC